This T cell receptor beta chain was captured in a study of blood T cell repertoires in COVID-19. About the research overall: Italy, Spain and the United States were the sources of the convalescent and acute COVID-19 samples.

There are 14 residues in the CDR3. V lost 5 bases, J lost 7 bases, and 5 bases stayed unmatched. Germline CDR1 and CDR2: KGHSH and LQKENI. Sequencing was performed with immunoSEQ multiplex PCR; in TCRdb, only in-frame clones are kept and a portion is missing. The table shows about 370,000 clones, with about 90% occurring only once. One Seattle source followed patients from active infection through their disease course. This chain links TRBV18 with TRBJ1-4; 9 positions match TRBD1. Material for sequencing was peripheral blood. The sequence was obtained from a woman aged 25 to 39 with COVID-19, enrolled during active disease. This CDR3 reads CASSAGQGSEKLFF. CDR3 in DNA: TGTGCCAGCTCAGCGGGACAGGGTAGTGAAAAACTGTTTTTT.